The 17 T cell receptor beta chains given below trace back to one sample, sequenced in a study of high-grade serous ovarian cancer treatment subgroups. Sequenced by immunoSEQ multiplex PCR; TCRdb stores in-frame clones only, minus some. The table has fewer than 4,500 clones, roughly four fifths seen once. The tumor samples were collected prior to definitive surgery or chemotherapy. The sample taken for sequencing was tumor tissue. These TCRs come from a human donor with high-grade serous ovarian cancer.

This chain links TRBV7-7 with TRBJ2-2; 8 nucleotides agree with TRBD2. Trimming removed 1 base from V and 7 bases from J; junction bases left unmatched: 2. The CDR3 extends over 14 amino acids. Germline CDR1 and CDR2: SSHAT and FNYEAQ (reference sequence). CDR3 sequence (DNA): TGTGCCAGCAGCTTAGGGGCGGGAGGCGGGGAGCTGTTTTTT. This encodes CASSLGAGGGELFF.

The chain uses TRBV19 and TRBJ2-5; 10 bases are shared with TRBD2. Germline V gives CDR1 LNHDA, CDR2 SQIVND (reference sequence). The CDR3 runs 15 residues. Trimming took 3 bases from V and 4 from J; bases not matched to a gene: 5. The CDR3 region is CASSMSGGARETQYF. In DNA, the CDR3 is TGTGCCAGTAGTATGAGCGGGGGGGCCAGAGAGACCCAGTACTTC. Together with reference TRBV19 and TRBJ2-5, the CDR3 gives the full variable domain: DGGITQSPKYLFRKEGQNVTLSCEQNLNHDAMYWYRQDPGQGLRLIYYSQIVNDFQKGDIAEGYSVSREKKESFPLTVTSAQKNPTAFYLCASSMSGGARETQYFGPGTRLLVL.

V usage is TRBV7-8 and J usage is TRBJ2-5, with D possibly being TRBD1 (5 bases). In germline, CDR1 is SGHVS, CDR2 FQNEAQ. This CDR3 has 14 residues. Between the trimmed V and J ends, which lost 4 bases and 3 bases, there was a span of 12 bases. CDR3 DNA sequence: TGTGCCAGCAGCTCCAGGGCCCCGAAAGAGACCCAGTACTTC. This encodes CASSSRAPKETQYF. The full variable domain, rest sourced from reference TRBV7-8 and TRBJ2-5, is GAGVSQSPRYKVAKRGQDVALRCDPISGHVSLFWYQQALGQGPEFLTYFQNEAQLDKSGLPSDRFFAERPEGSVSTLKIQRTQQEDSAVYLCASSSRAPKETQYFGPGTRLLVL.

The chain uses TRBV6-1 and TRBJ1-1; D gene ambiguous. The germline gives CDR1 MNHNS, CDR2 SASEGT. The V and J ends lost 3 bases and 5 bases respectively, with 16 bases between them. This CDR3 region has 15 residues. CDR3 DNA: TGTGCCAGCAGTGAGCGAGCTCTTGCCTCGACTGAAGCTTTCTTT. It codes for CASSERALASTEAFF.

This rearrangement joins TRBV4-3 to TRBJ2-5; 11 positions match TRBD2. This CDR3 contains 16 residues. Germline values: CDR1 LGHNA, CDR2 YSLEER. J lost 4 bases, V lost 0 bases, and 4 bases had no gene match. The chain's CDR3 is CASSQDFSGGVETQYF. CDR3 in DNA: TGCGCCAGCAGCCAAGATTTTAGCGGGGGGGTAGAGACCCAGTACTTC.

Turning to this clone: Other DNA sequences in this sample translate to the same CDR3. The J gene is TRBJ1-3, the V gene TRBV9; unclear D gene. The V end was cut by 2 bases, the J end by 2 bases, with 11 bases between. The CDR3 is made up of 15 amino acids. Germline V gene sequence: CDR1 SGDLS, CDR2 YYNGEE. The CDR3 reads CASSVRVGTGNTIYF. CDR3 nucleotide sequence: TGTGCCAGCAGCGTGAGGGTCGGTACTGGAAACACCATATATTTT. Supplemented by reference TRBV9 and TRBJ1-3, the full variable domain reads DSGVTQTPKHLITATGQRVTLRCSPRSGDLSVYWYQQSLDQGLQFLIQYYNGEERAKGNILERFSAQQFPDLHSELNLSSLELGDSALYFCASSVRVGTGNTIYFGEGSWLTVV.

Concerning this clone itself: At one end the junction does not follow the germline gene, possibly because of a read error. This chain connects TRBV14 to TRBJ2-1; TRBD2 matches at 12 bases. CDR1 is SGHDN and CDR2 is FVKESK in the germline V gene. The CDR3 has 17 amino acids. CDR3 amino acids: CASSQVISPGLAGNKLF. The CDR3, as DNA: TGTGCCAGCAGCCAAGTGATTAGTCCAGGACTAGCGGGGAATAAACTCTTC.

The chain has TRBV5-1 and TRBJ2-3; 10 bases agree with TRBD2. The CDR3 extends over 16 amino acids. J gave up 2 bases and V 4 bases, and 7 bases lay outside the gene matches. CDR1 SGHRS and CDR2 YFSETQ come from the germline V gene. The chain's CDR3 is CASSPAGGRTTDTQYF. The CDR3 DNA reads TGCGCCAGCAGCCCAGCGGGAGGGAGAACCACAGATACGCAGTATTTT.

Here the CDR3 reads CASSAEPTGFYGYTF. The CDR3 bases are TGTGCCAGCAGCGCCGAACCGACAGGCTTTTATGGCTACACCTTC. The V and J genes are TRBV9 and TRBJ1-2; weak D call: TRBD1 (6 bases). The V and J ends lost 3 bases and 5 bases respectively, with 17 bases between them. Germline loops: CDR1 SGDLS, CDR2 YYNGEE. The CDR3 runs to 15 residues.

This clone came up a few times. V and J are TRBV15 and TRBJ1-5; D is undetermined. The V gene lost 0 bases and the J gene lost 6 bases, with 6 bases spanning the gap. This CDR3 is built from 13 residues. The germline gives CDR1 LNHNV, CDR2 YYDKDF (reference sequence). In DNA, the CDR3 is TGTGCCACCAGCAGAGATAAGAGTCAGCCCCAGCATTTT. Translated, it gives CATSRDKSQPQHF.

This chain joins TRBV5-4 and TRBJ2-1; D may match TRBD1 or TRBD2 (5 bases each). V was trimmed by 4 bases and J by 4 bases, leaving 9 bases between them. CDR1 is SGHNT, CDR2 YYREEE, per germline (reference sequence). The CDR3 spans 13 residues. The CDR3 reads CASSGTNYNEQFF. The DNA of the CDR3 is TGTGCCAGCAGCGGGACCAATTACAATGAGCAGTTCTTC.

The chain uses TRBV15 and TRBJ1-2; TRBD1 might be the D (5 bases). V shed 0 bases and J shed 8 bases, with 10 bases lying between them. Germline loops: CDR1 LNHNV, CDR2 YYDKDF (reference sequence). The CDR3 is 13 residues long. Here the CDR3 reads CATSREEGDGYTF. CDR3 bases: TGTGCCACCAGCAGAGAAGAAGGGGACGGCTACACCTTC.

The V and J genes are TRBV30 and TRBJ2-6; D ambiguous. Germline-derived CDR1 and CDR2 are GTSNPN and SVGIG (reference sequence). This CDR3 has 14 residues. Trimming pared 2 bases from V and 2 bases from J, leaving 7 bases between. In DNA form, the CDR3 reads TGTGCCTGGAGTAAGGGAACTGGGGCCAACGTCCTGACTTTC. Protein: CAWSKGTGANVLTF.

This chain uses TRBV9 with TRBJ1-1; unclear D gene. This CDR3 is 14 amino acids long. In germline, CDR1 is SGDLS, CDR2 YYNGEE. The germline V and J ends were trimmed by 0 bases and 1 base, with 7 bases remaining between them. CDR3 sequence reads: CASSVEIGNTEAFF. The CDR3 DNA reads TGTGCCAGCAGCGTAGAAATAGGGAACACTGAAGCTTTCTTT.

This clone was counted only a few times. The chain has TRBV19 and TRBJ1-3, with 7 bases aligning to TRBD1. V lost 3 bases and J lost 1; bases outside the gene matches: 3. Germline V CDR1 and CDR2: LNHDA, SQIVND (reference sequence). The CDR3 runs to 15 residues. CDR3 sequence (DNA): TGTGCCAGTAGTATGTACAGGGGTTCTGGAAACACCATATATTTT. It translates to CASSMYRGSGNTIYF.

This clone was found a few times. V and J are TRBV27 and TRBJ1-6, with D unclear. This CDR3 spans 16 amino acids. Germline CDR1 MNHEY, CDR2 SMNVEV (reference sequence). With 5 bases removed from V and 9 bases from J, the gap between germline ends came to 20 bases. The CDR3 reads CASSTNPGQVGSPLHF. CDR3 coding DNA: TGTGCCAGCAGTACAAACCCCGGCCAAGTAGGTTCACCCCTCCACTTT.

This clone was picked up a small number of times. The V gene is TRBV15, the J gene TRBJ2-7; 7 bases are a match to TRBD1. CDR1 LNHNV and CDR2 YYDKDF come from the germline V gene (reference sequence). The CDR3 has 16 residues. V gave up 3 bases and J gave up 2 bases; unmatched junction bases: 10. In nucleotides, the CDR3 is TGTGCCACCAGCAGTTCTCATTCAGGGGGTCCCTACGAGCAGTACTTC. It specifies CATSSSHSGGPYEQYF.